This T cell receptor (beta chain) was recorded in a study of post-analysis software for immune sequencing data (dated by TCRdb to the mid-2010s). Context from the whole study: Disease courses on record covered relapsing-remitting, secondary progressive and progressive-relapsing multiple sclerosis, though some patients had no subtype annotation. Patient repertoires were compared against 11 to 12 previously published healthy control repertoires from donors aged about 6 to 27 years. A subset of samples was prepared in parallel using single-end sample barcoding, then pooled and co-amplified after Illumina adapter ligation.

Study-wide conclusions, independent of this receptor: Normalized Chao1 diversity was significantly lower in multiple sclerosis patients than controls, suggesting substantial peripheral T-cell clonal expansion. The control group was slightly older than the multiple sclerosis patient group. A few TRBV segments, including TRBV5-6, TRBV5-1 and TRBV20-1, were significantly more frequent in patients than controls. Direct clustering with F measure showed strong co-clustering of samples prepared in the same batch, prompting a batch-effect correction.

The library came from PCR. This sample was sequenced with an Illumina HiSeq 2500. To reduce PCR and sequencing biases, unique molecular identifiers were built into the TCR beta cDNA libraries. Per 1 to 10 million input T cells, approximately 500,000 cDNA molecules were obtained, such that each molecule approximated one T cell. Patient libraries were prepared and sequenced with the same protocol used for the earlier healthy control dataset. Samples belonging to the same batch were prepared together, multiplexed and sequenced on a shared HiSeq lane. Turning to the authors' computational methods: MIGEC handled the raw barcoded reads, throwing out single-read molecular identifier groups before consensus assembly and CDR3 extraction. VDJtools was used for post-analysis of the clonotype tables, with diversity normalized by down-sampling every dataset to the smallest sample size. In repertoire overlap clustering, CDR3 amino acid sequences, but not nucleotide sequences, were matched to correct batch-related cross-sample contamination. TCRdb reprocessing: public reads trimmed at Q25 with fastp, clones called with MiXCR, in-frame beta chains kept. Each entry is one CDR3 protein sequence, shown with its most common DNA and genes. It is TCRdb's table, rather than the study itself, that gives the V and J calls and clone size. In all, the sample holds about half a million distinct CDR3 sequences, and around 31% of those were seen once. The top ten clonotypes cover about 5.6% of the sample.

Sequences LNHNV (CDR1) and YYDKDF (CDR2) are obtained from the germline V gene (reference sequence). V and J lose 0 bases and 5 bases, and a span of 14 bases separates them. Its CDR3 holds 16 amino acids, cysteine through phenylalanine. The read is trimmed to its CDR3 DNA, 48 bases read in frame from base 1. This clonotype turned up a few times. Its antigen is unknown. Per-nucleotide qualities are absent, and no much larger clonotype sits a single base away. To demonstrate the VDJtools post-analysis software, the study profiled TCR beta repertoires from the peripheral blood of 13 young patients with multiple sclerosis. Multiple sclerosis patients were children and adolescents aged about 6 to 16 years.

The rearrangement joined TRBV15 to TRBJ2-1, and TRBD1 may be the D gene, going by 6 matching bases. This sequence originates from a girl aged 2-17 years with multiple sclerosis. Sequenced material: blood. The CDR3 reads CATSRDPPGAHNEQFF. In nucleotide form, the sequence is TGTGCCACCAGCAGAGATCCCCCAGGGGCGCACAATGAGCAGTTCTTC.